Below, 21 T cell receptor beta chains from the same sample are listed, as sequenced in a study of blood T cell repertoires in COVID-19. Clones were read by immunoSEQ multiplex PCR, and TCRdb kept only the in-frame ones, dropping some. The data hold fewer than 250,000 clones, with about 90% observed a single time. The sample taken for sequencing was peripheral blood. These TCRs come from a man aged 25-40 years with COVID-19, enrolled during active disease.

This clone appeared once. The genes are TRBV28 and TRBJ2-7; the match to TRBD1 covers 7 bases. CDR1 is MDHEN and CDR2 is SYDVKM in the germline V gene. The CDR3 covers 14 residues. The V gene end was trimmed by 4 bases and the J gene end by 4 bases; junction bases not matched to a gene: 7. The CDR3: CASSSQGLRYEQYF. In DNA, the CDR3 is TGTGCCAGCAGTTCACAGGGGCTTAGATACGAGCAGTACTTC.

The DNA for the CDR3 is TGCGCCAGCAGGGACAGTTCAGAGACCCAGTACTTC. This sequence encodes CASRDSSETQYF. The J gene is TRBJ2-5, the V gene TRBV10-2; D perhaps matches TRBD1 (6 bases). Per germline, CDR1 WSHSY and CDR2 SAAADI. The CDR3 is made up of 12 amino acids. Deletions cut 6 bases from V and 4 bases from J, with 9 bases between.

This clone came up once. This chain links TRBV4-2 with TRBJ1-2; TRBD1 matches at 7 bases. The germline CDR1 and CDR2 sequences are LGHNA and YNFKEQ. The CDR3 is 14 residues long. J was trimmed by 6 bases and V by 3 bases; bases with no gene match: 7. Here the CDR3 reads CASSHDREGDGYTF. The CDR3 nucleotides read TGTGCCAGCAGCCATGACAGGGAAGGAGATGGCTACACCTTC.

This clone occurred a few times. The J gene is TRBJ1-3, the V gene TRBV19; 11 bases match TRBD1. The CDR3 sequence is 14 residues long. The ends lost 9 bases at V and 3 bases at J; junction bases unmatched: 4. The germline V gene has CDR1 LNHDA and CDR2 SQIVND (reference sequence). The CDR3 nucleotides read TGTGCCAGCTGGGACAGGGGGATTGGAAACACCATATATTTT. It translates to CASWDRGIGNTIYF. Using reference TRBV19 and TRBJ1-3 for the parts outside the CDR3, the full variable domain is DGGITQSPKYLFRKEGQNVTLSCEQNLNHDAMYWYRQDPGQGLRLIYYSQIVNDFQKGDIAEGYSVSREKKESFPLTVTSAQKNPTAFYLCASWDRGIGNTIYFGEGSWLTVV.

The CDR3 bases are TGTGCCAGCAGTTACGCAGGGTATTCCGAGCAGTACTTC. Protein product: CASSYAGYSEQYF. The chain links TRBV6-5 to TRBJ2-7, with D possibly being TRBD1 (5 bases). Germline loops: CDR1 MNHEY, CDR2 SVGAGI. The CDR3 extends over 13 amino acids. V lost 2 bases, J lost 6 bases, and 11 bases lay in between.

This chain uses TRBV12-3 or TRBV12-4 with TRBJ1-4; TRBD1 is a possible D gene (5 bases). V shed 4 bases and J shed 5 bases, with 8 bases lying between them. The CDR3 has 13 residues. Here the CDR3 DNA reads TGTGCCAGCAGTTCCGCAGGGAATGAAAAACTGTTTTTT. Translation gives CASSSAGNEKLFF.

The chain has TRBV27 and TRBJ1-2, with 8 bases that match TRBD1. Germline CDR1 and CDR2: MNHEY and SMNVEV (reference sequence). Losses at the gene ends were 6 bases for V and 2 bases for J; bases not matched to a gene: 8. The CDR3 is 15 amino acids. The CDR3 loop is CASRPQGDWNYGYTF. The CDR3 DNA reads TGTGCCAGCAGACCACAGGGGGATTGGAACTATGGCTACACCTTC.

The CDR3 coding sequence is TGTGCCAGCAGTTCAAGCGGGGGTGGAACCGGGGAGCTGTTTTTT. Translated: CASSSSGGGTGELFF. The chain joins TRBV3-1 (or the pseudogene TRBV3-2) to TRBJ2-2; 8 bases map to TRBD2. V dropped 6 bases and J dropped 5; count of bases not matched to a gene: 8. This CDR3 region has 15 residues. Germline lookup yields CDR1 LGHDT and CDR2 YNNKEL (reference sequence).

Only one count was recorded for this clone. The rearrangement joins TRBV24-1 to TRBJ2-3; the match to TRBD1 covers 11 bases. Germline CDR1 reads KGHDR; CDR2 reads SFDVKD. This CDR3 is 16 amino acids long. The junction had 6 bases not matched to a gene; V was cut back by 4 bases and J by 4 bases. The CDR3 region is CATSDPGQGASDTQYF. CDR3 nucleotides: TGTGCCACCAGTGACCCCGGACAGGGGGCGTCAGATACGCAGTATTTT.

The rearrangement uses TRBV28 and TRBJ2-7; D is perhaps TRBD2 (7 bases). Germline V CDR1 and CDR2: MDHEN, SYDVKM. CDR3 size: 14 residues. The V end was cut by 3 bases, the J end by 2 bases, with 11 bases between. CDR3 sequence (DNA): TGTGCCAGCAGTTTTAGGGGGGGACCCTACGAGCAGTACTTC. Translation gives CASSFRGGPYEQYF.

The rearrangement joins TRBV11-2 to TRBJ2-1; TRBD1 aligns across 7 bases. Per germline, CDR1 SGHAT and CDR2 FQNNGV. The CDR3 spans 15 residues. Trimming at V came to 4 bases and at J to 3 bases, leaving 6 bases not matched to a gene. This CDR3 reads CASSSTGQNYNEQFF. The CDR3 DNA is TGTGCCAGCAGCTCCACGGGACAGAACTACAATGAGCAGTTCTTC.

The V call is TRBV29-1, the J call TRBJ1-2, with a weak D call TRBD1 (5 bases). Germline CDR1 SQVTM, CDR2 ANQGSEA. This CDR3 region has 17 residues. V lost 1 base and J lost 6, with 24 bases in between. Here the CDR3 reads CSVEGAQGSRTQNGYTF. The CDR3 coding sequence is TGCAGCGTTGAAGGGGCTCAGGGTTCTCGGACCCAAAATGGCTACACCTTC. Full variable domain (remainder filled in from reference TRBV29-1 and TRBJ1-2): SAVISQKPSRDICQRGTSLTIQCQVDSQVTMMFWYRQQPGQSLTLIATANQGSEATYESGFVIDKFPISRPNLTFSTLTVSNMSPEDSSIYLCSVEGAQGSRTQNGYTFGSGTRLTVV.

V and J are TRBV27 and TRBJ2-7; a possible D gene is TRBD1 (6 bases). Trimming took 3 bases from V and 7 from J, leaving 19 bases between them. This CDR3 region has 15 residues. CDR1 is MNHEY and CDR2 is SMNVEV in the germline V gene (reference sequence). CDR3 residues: CASSFLGGRGEEQYF. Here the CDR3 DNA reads TGTGCCAGCAGTTTTCTCGGCGGCAGGGGTGAAGAGCAGTACTTC.

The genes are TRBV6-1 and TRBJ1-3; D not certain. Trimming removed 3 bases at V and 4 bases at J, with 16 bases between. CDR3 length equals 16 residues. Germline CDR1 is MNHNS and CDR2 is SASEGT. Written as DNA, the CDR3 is TGTGCCAGCAGTGATCAGTTTGATCTCGCCGGAAACACCATATATTTT. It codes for CASSDQFDLAGNTIYF.

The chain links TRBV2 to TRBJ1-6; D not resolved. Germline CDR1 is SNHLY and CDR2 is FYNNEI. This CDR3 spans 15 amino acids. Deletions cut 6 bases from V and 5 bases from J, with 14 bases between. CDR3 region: CASSPSSVDNSPLHF. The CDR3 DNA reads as TGTGCCAGCAGCCCATCTTCAGTCGATAATTCACCCCTCCACTTT.

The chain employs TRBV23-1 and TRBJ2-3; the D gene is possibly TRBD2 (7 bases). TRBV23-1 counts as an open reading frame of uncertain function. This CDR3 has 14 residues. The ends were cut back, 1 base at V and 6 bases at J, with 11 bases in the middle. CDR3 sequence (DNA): TGCGCCAGCAGTCAATATGGGGGGGCGGATACGCAGTATTTT. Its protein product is CASSQYGGADTQYF.

CDR3 DNA sequence: TGTGCCAGCAGCCTAATTACGGGACAGGGGGCTATTGAGCAGTTCTTC. Its protein is CASSLITGQGAIEQFF. The V call is TRBV13, the J call TRBJ2-1, with TRBD1 identical over 12 bases. The CDR3 is 16 residues long. V gave up 5 bases and J gave up 9 bases; unmatched junction bases: 11. The germline V gene has CDR1 PRHDT and CDR2 FYEKMQ (reference sequence). Variable domain in full (rest from reference TRBV13 and TRBJ2-1): AAGVIQSPRHLIKEKRETATLKCYPIPRHDTVYWYQQGPGQDPQFLISFYEKMQSDKGSIPDRFSAQQFSDYHSELNMSSLELGDSALYFCASSLITGQGAIEQFFGPGTRLTVL.

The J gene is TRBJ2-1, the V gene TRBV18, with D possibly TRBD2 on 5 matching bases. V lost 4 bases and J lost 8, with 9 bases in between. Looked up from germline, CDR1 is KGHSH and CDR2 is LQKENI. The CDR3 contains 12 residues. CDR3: CASSLQRDEQFF. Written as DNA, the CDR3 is TGTGCCAGCTCACTGCAGAGGGATGAGCAGTTCTTC.

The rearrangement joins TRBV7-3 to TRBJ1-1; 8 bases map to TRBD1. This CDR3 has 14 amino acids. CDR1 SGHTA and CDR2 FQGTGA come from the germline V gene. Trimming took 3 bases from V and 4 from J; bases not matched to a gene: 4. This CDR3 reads CASSFTGGATEAFF. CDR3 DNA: TGTGCCAGCAGCTTTACAGGGGGGGCCACTGAAGCTTTCTTT.

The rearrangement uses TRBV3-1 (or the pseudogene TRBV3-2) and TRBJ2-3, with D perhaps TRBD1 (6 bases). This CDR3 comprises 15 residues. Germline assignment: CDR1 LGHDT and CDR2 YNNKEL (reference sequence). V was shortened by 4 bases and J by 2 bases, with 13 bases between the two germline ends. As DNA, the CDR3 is TGTGCCAGCAGCCGACCGACAGGTTCCACAGATACGCAGTATTTT. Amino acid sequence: CASSRPTGSTDTQYF.

CDR3 amino acids: CSVGQSSYGYTF. CDR3 coding DNA: TGCAGCGTAGGACAGTCTTCTTATGGCTACACCTTC. The chain has TRBV29-1 and TRBJ1-2, with D maybe TRBD1 (6 bases). Per the germline V gene, CDR1 is SQVTM and CDR2 is ANQGSEA. The CDR3 has 12 residues. Trimming took 6 bases from V and 5 from J, leaving 13 bases between them.